The TCR beta chain described here comes from a study of cytomegalovirus exposure and HLA in healthy donors. CDR1 and CDR2 (germline): MNHEY, SMNVEV (reference sequence). V gave up 3 bases and J gave up 4 bases, with 6 bases separating them. The CDR3 is 12 residues long. The PCR ran on 60 Vbeta and 13 Jbeta primers. TCRdb's table, derived via immunoSEQ multiplex PCR, lists solely in-frame clones and lacks some. The data hold 150,000 to 190,000 clones, with more than 75% observed a single time. The clonotype comes from a woman aged 18-35 years in good health and CMV-seronegative. The chain employs TRBV27 and TRBJ1-1; unclear D gene. Sequenced: PBMCs. This CDR3 reads CASSLRGTEAFF. CDR3 sequence (DNA): TGTGCCAGCAGTTTGCGGGGCACTGAAGCTTTCTTT.